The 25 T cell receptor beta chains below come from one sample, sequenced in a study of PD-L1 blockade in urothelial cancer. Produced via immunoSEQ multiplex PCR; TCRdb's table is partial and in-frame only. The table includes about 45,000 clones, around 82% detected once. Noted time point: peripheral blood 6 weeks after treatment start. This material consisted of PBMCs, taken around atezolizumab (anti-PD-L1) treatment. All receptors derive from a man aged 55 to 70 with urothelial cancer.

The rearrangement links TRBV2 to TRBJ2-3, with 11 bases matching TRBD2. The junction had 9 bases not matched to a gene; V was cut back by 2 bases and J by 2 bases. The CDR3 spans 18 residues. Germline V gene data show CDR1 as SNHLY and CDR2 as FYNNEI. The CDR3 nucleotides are TGTGCCAGCAGTGAATTGACTAGCGGGGTGGGAGACACAGATACGCAGTATTTT. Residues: CASSELTSGVGDTDTQYF.

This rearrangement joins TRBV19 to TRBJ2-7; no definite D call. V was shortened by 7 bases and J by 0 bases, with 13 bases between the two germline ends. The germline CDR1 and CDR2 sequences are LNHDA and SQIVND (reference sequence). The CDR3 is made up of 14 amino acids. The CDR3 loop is CASNKDRSSYEQYF. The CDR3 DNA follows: TGTGCCAGTAATAAGGATCGGAGCTCCTACGAGCAGTACTTC.

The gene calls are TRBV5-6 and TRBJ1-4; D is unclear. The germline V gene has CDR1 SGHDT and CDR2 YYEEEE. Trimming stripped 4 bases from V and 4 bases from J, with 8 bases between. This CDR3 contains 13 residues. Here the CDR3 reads CASSPGVNEKLFF. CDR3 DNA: TGTGCCAGCAGCCCCGGGGTTAATGAAAAACTGTTTTTT.

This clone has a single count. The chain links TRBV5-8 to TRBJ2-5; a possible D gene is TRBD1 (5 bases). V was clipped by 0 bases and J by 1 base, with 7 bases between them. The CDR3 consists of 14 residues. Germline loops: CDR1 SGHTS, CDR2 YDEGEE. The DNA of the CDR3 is TGTGCCAGCAGCTTGGAGGGGCGCCAAGAGACCCAGTACTTC. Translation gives CASSLEGRQETQYF. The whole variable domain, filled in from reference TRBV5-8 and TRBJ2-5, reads EAGVTQSPTHLIKTRGQQATLRCSPISGHTSVYWYQQALGLGLQFLLWYDEGEERNRGNFPPRFSGRQFPNYSSELNVNALELEDSALYLCASSLEGRQETQYFGPGTRLLVL.

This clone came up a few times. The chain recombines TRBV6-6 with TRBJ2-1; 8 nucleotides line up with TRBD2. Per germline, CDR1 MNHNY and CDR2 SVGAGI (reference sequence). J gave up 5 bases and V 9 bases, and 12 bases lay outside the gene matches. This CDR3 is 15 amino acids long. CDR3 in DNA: TGTGCCAGACCCGGGGGGCGGGGGGTGCACAATGAGCAGTTCTTC. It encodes CARPGGRGVHNEQFF.

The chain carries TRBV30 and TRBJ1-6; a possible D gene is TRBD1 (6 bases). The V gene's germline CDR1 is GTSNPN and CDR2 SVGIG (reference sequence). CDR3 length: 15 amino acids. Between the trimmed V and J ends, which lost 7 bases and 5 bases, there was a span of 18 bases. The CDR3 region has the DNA TGTGCCTCCGGACAGCTCCGCCGGAATAATTCACCCCTCCACTTT. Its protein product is CASGQLRRNNSPLHF.

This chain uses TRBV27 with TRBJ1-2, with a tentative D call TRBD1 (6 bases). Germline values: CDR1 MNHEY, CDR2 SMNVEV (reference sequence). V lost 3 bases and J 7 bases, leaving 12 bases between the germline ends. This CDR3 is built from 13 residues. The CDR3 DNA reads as TGTGCCAGCAGTTTTACCCCAGGGGCTGGCTACACCTTC. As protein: CASSFTPGAGYTF.

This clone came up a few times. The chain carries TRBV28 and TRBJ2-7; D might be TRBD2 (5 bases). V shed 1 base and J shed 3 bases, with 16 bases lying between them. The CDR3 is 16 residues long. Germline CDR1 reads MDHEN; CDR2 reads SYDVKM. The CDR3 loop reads CASSLSGYGEIYEQYF. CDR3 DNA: TGTGCCAGCAGTTTATCCGGCTACGGGGAAATCTACGAGCAGTACTTC.

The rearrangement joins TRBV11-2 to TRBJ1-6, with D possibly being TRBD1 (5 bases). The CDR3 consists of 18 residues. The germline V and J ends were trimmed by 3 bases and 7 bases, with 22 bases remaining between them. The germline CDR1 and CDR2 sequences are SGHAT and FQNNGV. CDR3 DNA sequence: TGTGCCAGCAGCTTCGGGTGGGCGAAGGGGCGGAAGAATTCACCCCTCCACTTT. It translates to CASSFGWAKGRKNSPLHF.

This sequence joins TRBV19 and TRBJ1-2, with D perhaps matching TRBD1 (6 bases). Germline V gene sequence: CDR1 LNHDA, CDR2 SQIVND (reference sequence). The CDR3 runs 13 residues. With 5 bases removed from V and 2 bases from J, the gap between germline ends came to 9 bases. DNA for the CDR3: TGTGCCAGTAGTTGGGACATGAACTATGGCTACACCTTC. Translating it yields CASSWDMNYGYTF.

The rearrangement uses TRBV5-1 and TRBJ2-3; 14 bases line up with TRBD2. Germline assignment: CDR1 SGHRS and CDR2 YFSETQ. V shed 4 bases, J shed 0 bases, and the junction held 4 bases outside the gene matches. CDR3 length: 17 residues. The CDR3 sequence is CASSPGLAGESTDTQYF. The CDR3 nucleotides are TGCGCCAGCAGCCCGGGACTAGCGGGGGAGAGCACAGATACGCAGTATTTT.

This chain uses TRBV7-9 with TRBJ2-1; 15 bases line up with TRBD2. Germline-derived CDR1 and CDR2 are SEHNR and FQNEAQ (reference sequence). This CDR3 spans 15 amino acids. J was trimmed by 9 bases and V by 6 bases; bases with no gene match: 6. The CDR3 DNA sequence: TGTGCCAGCAGACCCGGACTAGCGGGGGGGCTTGAGCAGTTCTTC. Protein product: CASRPGLAGGLEQFF.

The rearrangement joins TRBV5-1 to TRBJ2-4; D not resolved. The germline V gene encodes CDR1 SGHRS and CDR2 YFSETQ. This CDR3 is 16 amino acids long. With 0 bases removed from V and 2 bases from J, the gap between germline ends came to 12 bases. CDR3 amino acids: CASSLEPRVTKNIQYF. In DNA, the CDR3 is TGCGCCAGCAGCTTGGAACCTCGGGTAACCAAAAACATTCAGTACTTC.

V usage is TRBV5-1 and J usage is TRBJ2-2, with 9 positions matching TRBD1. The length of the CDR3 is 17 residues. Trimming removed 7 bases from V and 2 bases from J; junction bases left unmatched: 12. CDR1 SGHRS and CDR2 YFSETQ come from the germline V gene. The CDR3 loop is CASAESRDRVNTGELFF. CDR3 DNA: TGCGCCAGCGCAGAATCCCGGGACAGGGTAAACACCGGGGAGCTGTTTTTT.

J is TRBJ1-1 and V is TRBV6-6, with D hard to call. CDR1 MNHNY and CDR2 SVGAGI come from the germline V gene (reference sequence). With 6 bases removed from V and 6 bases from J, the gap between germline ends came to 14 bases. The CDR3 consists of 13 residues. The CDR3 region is CASRGGRTAEAFF. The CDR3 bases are TGTGCCAGCAGGGGTGGGCGAACAGCTGAAGCTTTCTTT.

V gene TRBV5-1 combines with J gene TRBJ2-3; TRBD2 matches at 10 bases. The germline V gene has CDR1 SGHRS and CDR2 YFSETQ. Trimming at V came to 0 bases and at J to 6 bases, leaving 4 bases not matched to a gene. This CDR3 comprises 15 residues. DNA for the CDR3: TGCGCCAGCAGCTTGGGATTACTAGCGGGGGATACGCAGTATTTT. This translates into CASSLGLLAGDTQYF.

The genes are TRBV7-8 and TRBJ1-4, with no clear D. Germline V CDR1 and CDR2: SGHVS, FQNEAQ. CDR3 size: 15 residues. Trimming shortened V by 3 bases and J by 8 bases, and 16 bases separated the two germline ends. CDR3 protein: CASSLTPSLSEKLFF. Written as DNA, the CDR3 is TGTGCCAGCAGCTTGACTCCTTCCTTGTCGGAAAAACTGTTTTTT.

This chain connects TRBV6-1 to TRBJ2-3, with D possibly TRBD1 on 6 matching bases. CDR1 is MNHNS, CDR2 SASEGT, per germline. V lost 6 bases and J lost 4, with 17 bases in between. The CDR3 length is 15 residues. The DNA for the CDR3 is TGTGCCAGCAGCGATTCAGGGGTAGGGGCAGATACGCAGTATTTT. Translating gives CASSDSGVGADTQYF.

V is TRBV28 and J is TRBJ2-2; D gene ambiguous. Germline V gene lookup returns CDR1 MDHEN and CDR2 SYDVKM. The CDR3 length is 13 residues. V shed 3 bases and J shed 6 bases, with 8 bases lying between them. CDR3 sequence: CASSFGHPGELFF. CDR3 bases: TGTGCCAGCAGTTTTGGGCATCCCGGGGAGCTGTTTTTT.

The DNA of the CDR3 is TGTGCCAGCAGTGGGGCCCGGGCCAACGTCCTGACTTTC. This encodes CASSGARANVLTF. The genes are TRBV2 and TRBJ2-6, with D uncertain. This CDR3 spans 13 amino acids. CDR1 and CDR2 (germline): SNHLY, FYNNEI. V was pared by 4 bases and J by 5 bases, with 6 bases between.

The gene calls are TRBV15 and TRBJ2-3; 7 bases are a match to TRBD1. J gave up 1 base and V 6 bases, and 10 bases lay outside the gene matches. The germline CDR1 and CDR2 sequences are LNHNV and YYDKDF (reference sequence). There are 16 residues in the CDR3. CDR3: CATRKTGVVGTDTQYF. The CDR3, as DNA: TGTGCCACCAGAAAAACAGGGGTCGTTGGCACAGATACGCAGTATTTT. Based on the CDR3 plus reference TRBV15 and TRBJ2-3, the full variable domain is DAMVIQNPRYQVTQFGKPVTLSCSQTLNHNVMYWYQQKSSQAPKLLFHYYDKDFNNEADTPDNFQSRRPNTSFCFLDIRSPGLGDTAMYLCATRKTGVVGTDTQYFGPGTRLTVL.

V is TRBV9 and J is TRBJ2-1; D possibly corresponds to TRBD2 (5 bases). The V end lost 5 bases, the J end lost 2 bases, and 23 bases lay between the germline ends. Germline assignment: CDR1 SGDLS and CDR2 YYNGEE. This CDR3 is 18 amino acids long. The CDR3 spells CASSDNILRAQAYNEQFF. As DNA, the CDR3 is TGTGCCAGCAGTGATAACATTTTGAGGGCCCAGGCCTACAATGAGCAGTTCTTC. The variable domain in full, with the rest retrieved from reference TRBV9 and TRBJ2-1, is DSGVTQTPKHLITATGQRVTLRCSPRSGDLSVYWYQQSLDQGLQFLIQYYNGEERAKGNILERFSAQQFPDLHSELNLSSLELGDSALYFCASSDNILRAQAYNEQFFGPGTRLTVL.

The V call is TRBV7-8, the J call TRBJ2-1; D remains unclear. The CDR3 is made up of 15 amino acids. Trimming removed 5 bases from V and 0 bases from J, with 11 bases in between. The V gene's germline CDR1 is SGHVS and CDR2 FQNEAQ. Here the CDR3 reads CASSPSQASYNEQFF. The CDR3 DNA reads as TGTGCCAGCAGCCCCTCCCAGGCCTCCTACAATGAGCAGTTCTTC.

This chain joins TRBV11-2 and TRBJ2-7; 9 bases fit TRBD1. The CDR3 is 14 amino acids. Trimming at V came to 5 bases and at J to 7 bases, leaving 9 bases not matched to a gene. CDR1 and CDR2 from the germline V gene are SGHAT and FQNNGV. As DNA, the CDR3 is TGTGCCAGCAGCCCAGGACAGGGGCCGAGGGAGCAGTACTTC. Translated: CASSPGQGPREQYF.

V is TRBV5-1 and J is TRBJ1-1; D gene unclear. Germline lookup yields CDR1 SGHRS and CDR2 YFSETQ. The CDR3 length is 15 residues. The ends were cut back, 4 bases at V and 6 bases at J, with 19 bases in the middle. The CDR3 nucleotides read TGCGCCAGCAGCCTGGATACGGGGTATACTCCTGAAGCTTTCTTT. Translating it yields CASSLDTGYTPEAFF.